This T cell receptor (beta chain) is drawn from a study of blood T cell repertoires in COVID-19. Trimming took 4 bases from V and 0 from J, leaving 10 bases between them. From germline, CDR1 is SGHVS and CDR2 FNYEAQ. The CDR3 loop spans 15 amino acids. As originally analysed: Reference gene primer amplification gave nucleated cell count estimates. Libraries were prepared by immunoSEQ multiplex PCR; TCRdb keeps only in-frame clonotypes and omits some of them. V, J and clone size are taken as reported in that table, and D and trimming were inferred from the DNA itself. The table includes approximately 160,000 clones, over 70% detected once.

The clonotype originates from a woman aged 55 to 70 with acute or convalescent COVID-19. Sequenced material: peripheral blood. The J gene is TRBJ1-5, the V gene TRBV7-6; D perhaps matches TRBD1 (5 bases). CDR3 in amino acids: CASSSLDSSNQPQHF. The CDR3 DNA follows: TGTGCCAGCAGCTCCTTAGACAGTAGCAATCAGCCCCAGCATTTT.